This record covers a single T cell receptor beta chain. Time point indicated: baseline pretreatment blood. Treatment in this sample: 15 Gy SBRT to primary tumor, nephrectomy 4 weeks later. After SBRT, blood was collected at 2 and 4 weeks, plus baseline. These data belong to a study of radiation and T cells in renal cell carcinoma. The trim removed 3 bases at V and 4 bases at J, leaving 6 bases unmatched. In germline, CDR1 is LNHDA, CDR2 SQIVND (reference sequence). The CDR3 covers 15 residues. Using immunoSEQ multiplex PCR, the repertoire was profiled, and TCRdb retains in-frame clones only, with some absent. This table holds 50,000 to 75,000 clones, 60% to 85% found once.

The clonotype originates from a man aged 55 to 69 with renal cell carcinoma. The sequencing used blood, collected from a patient whose treatment included radiotherapy and nephrectomy. The chain couples TRBV19 to TRBJ1-2; the match to TRBD1 covers 9 bases. The CDR3 loop is CASSIPQGAGYGYTF. The CDR3 DNA is TGTGCCAGTAGTATTCCACAGGGGGCTGGCTATGGCTACACCTTC.